This T cell receptor (beta chain) was documented in a study of T cell responses to AZD1222 COVID-19 vaccine (dated by TCRdb to about 2021). The study in broad terms: AZD1222 recipients given second doses at about 4 weeks or at about 12 weeks were pooled, since spike-specific TCR depth and breadth were not found to differ between the two schedules. TCR sequencing covered some 250 trial participants: roughly 200 given two doses of AZD1222 and about 26 given two doses of MenACWY control vaccine. Enrollment into the trials was organized by age into subgroups of 18-55, 56-69 and 70-plus years, and those subgroups contained approximately 160, 26 and 62 TCR-sequenced participants, respectively.

The time point label of this sample denotes: baseline before first vaccination. Samples from vaccinated people were obtained from the UK trials COV001 and COV002, which included a single-blind randomized controlled phase 2/3 trial of AZD1222 (ChAdOx1 nCoV-19) in healthy adults. Trial participant PBMC samples were collected at day 0 and day 28 after the second dose for TCRbeta chain sequencing. The CDR3 regions of human TCRbeta chains were analyzed by immunosequencing. The original methods were these. Repertoire TCRs were checked for matches against a reference library of SARS-CoV-2-specific TCRs that had been generated using the MIRA antigen-specificity platform. Breadth was defined as the fraction of unique TCRs that were SARS-CoV-2-associated, and depth was defined as the fraction of total T cells that were SARS-CoV-2-associated. Using the MIRA data, every spike-specific TCR was mapped to the spike region that the TCR reacted to and assigned to either a CD4 or a CD8 class. Log10-transformed breadth and depth values were compared by one-way ANOVA with Sidak's multiple comparisons tests. As stored in TCRdb, this immuneACCESS dataset retains in-frame rearrangements with V and J assigned. A fraction of the clones does not appear; measured against another copy, unresolved V genes explain less than half of the discrepancy, and the remainder lacks a known reason. V, J and clone size derive from that table, while D and trimming were established from the DNA sequence. A total of 75,000 to 100,000 clones appear in this sample, approximately 88% of them only once. 2% to 3% of the sample goes to the ten largest clones.

Here is what the overall study found, with its caveats: Conclusions about previously exposed vaccinees are limited, since just 5 to 7 AZD1222 recipients were seropositive for SARS-CoV-2 at baseline. Because no samples from the day 14 peak response were available, repertoires could be characterized only after the peak T cell response. After two AZD1222 doses, both the breadth and the depth of spike-specific TCRs were significantly higher than at day 0 and than in MenACWY recipients. The 56-69-year group was small, and its depth increase did not reach significance, likely because of low power. Vaccine-associated CD4 TCRs spanned the whole spike protein, with dominant responses in regions 160-218 and 743-854. Most participants were white British and females outnumbered males, and the authors suggested that clonal diversity may have been underestimated. Epitopes outside the regions mutated in the B.1.351 and B.1.1.7 variants were reportedly recognized by nearly half of the unique spike-specific TCRs.

Note on this clone: Its antigen is currently not known. Within one base of it there is no much larger clone, and no base qualities were kept.

Sequencing used peripheral blood, obtained on day 0 of AZD1222 vaccination. The clonotype comes from an adult in good health.

The CDR3 here reads CASSLARDFYNEQFF. The DNA reads TGTGCCAGCAGCTTAGCCAGGGACTTCTACAATGAGCAGTTCTTC. In this chain, TRBV11-2 is recombined with TRBJ2-1, and possibly TRBD2, on 6 matching bases. The CDR3 measures 15 amino acids from cysteine to phenylalanine. The only DNA kept is the CDR3, 45 bases in frame from the first base. The trim is 1 base for V and 3 bases for J, with a gap of 10 bases between the germline ends. Taken from the germline V gene, the CDR1 and CDR2 loops are SGHAT and FQNNGV.